Presented here are 21 T cell receptor beta chains from one specimen sequenced in a study of vaccination effects on CD4 cells after COVID-19. Culture proceeded for more than nine days, and CD4+ T cells were then isolated. These receptors have no identified antigens. TCRdb keeps only in-frame clones here, not all; method: immunoSEQ multiplex PCR. This table has roughly 68,000 clones, approximately 78% appearing once. The sequencing used CD4+ T cells from PBMCs cultured without peptide, collected before COVID-19 vaccination. All receptors come from a human donor who had a prior SARS-CoV-2 infection.

This clone was detected only once. The chain joins TRBV29-1 to TRBJ2-3, with a tentative D call TRBD2 (6 bases). The germline V and J ends were trimmed by 5 bases and 3 bases, with 27 bases remaining between them. In germline, CDR1 is SQVTM, CDR2 ANQGSEA. This CDR3 has 18 residues. CDR3 in amino acids: CSVRDVGDSETWTDTQYF. CDR3 nucleotides: TGCAGCGTTCGGGACGTGGGGGACTCTGAAACGTGGACAGATACGCAGTATTTT.

The chain combines TRBV28 with TRBJ2-5; D perhaps matches TRBD2 (6 bases). The V and J ends lost 6 bases and 5 bases respectively, with 22 bases between them. The CDR3 sequence is 16 residues long. CDR1 is MDHEN, CDR2 SYDVKM, per germline. The CDR3 is CASSHGGRPPWETQYF. In DNA form, the CDR3 reads TGTGCCAGCAGCCACGGGGGACGTCCACCCTGGGAGACCCAGTACTTC.

The rearrangement links TRBV5-6 to TRBJ2-5; D may be TRBD1 (5 bases). From germline, CDR1 is SGHDT and CDR2 YYEEEE. V was cut by 3 bases and J by 4 bases, with 19 bases left in between. CDR3 size: 16 residues. The CDR3 reads CASSSSTVLIRETQYF. For the CDR3, the DNA is TGTGCCAGCAGCTCTTCGACAGTACTCATTCGAGAGACCCAGTACTTC.

The chain has TRBV10-3 and TRBJ2-3; 12 bases align to TRBD2. With V trimmed by 3 bases and J by 2 bases, 3 bases remained unmatched. Germline V gene data show CDR1 as ENHRY and CDR2 as SYGVKD. This CDR3 contains 16 residues. CDR3 nucleotides: TGTGCCATCAGTGAAGGACTAGCGGGGATCACAGATACGCAGTATTTT. This encodes CAISEGLAGITDTQYF.

This clone was counted a single time. V gene TRBV18 combines with J gene TRBJ2-3; 10 bases map to TRBD1. With 6 bases clipped from V and 2 bases from J, the junction kept 11 bases outside the gene matches. CDR1 KGHSH and CDR2 LQKENI come from the germline V gene. This CDR3 comprises 17 residues. In DNA form, the CDR3 reads TGTGCCAGCTCCTCGAACCCGGGACAGGGGCTCACAGATACGCAGTATTTT. Its translation: CASSSNPGQGLTDTQYF.

CDR3 DNA sequence: TGTGCCACCAGCAGAGGGCTCGTGCCCGACAATGAGCAGTTCTTC. As protein: CATSRGLVPDNEQFF. The J gene is TRBJ2-1, the V gene TRBV15; no clear D gene. The germline CDR1 and CDR2 sequences are LNHNV and YYDKDF (reference sequence). CDR3 length equals 15 residues. The V end lost 1 base, the J end lost 5 bases, and 12 bases lay between the germline ends.

This clone was seen repeatedly, ten times or more. The chain employs TRBV28 and TRBJ1-2; no definite D call. CDR1 is MDHEN and CDR2 is SYDVKM in the germline V gene. The CDR3 runs to 12 residues. With 2 bases removed from V and 4 bases from J, the gap between germline ends came to 5 bases. The CDR3 protein is CASSLRLYGYTF. CDR3 in DNA: TGTGCCAGCAGTTTAAGGCTCTATGGCTACACCTTC.

The rearrangement uses TRBV6-2 or TRBV6-3 and TRBJ2-3; perhaps D is TRBD1 or TRBD2 (5 bases each). This CDR3 spans 15 amino acids. Germline values: CDR1 MNHEY, CDR2 SVGEGT. V lost 3 bases and J lost 2, with 12 bases in between. DNA for the CDR3: TGTGCCAGCAGTTATGGGGACCCCGCCACAGATACGCAGTATTTT. Amino acids: CASSYGDPATDTQYF.

Only one count was recorded for this clone. V usage is TRBV5-1 and J usage is TRBJ2-3, with 10 nucleotides matching TRBD2. Trimming took 7 bases from V and 4 from J; bases not matched to a gene: 12. Germline assignment: CDR1 SGHRS and CDR2 YFSETQ. The CDR3 runs 16 residues. CDR3 loop: CASVAGGPLRADTQYF. The CDR3 DNA follows: TGCGCCAGCGTAGCGGGGGGCCCCTTAAGGGCAGATACGCAGTATTTT.

The rearrangement links TRBV23-1 to TRBJ1-2; D is unresolved. TRBV23-1 is sorted into the ORF group, with uncertain function. The CDR3 has 14 amino acids. The V and J ends lost 7 bases and 3 bases respectively, with 15 bases between them. The CDR3 bases are TGCGCCAGCACAACGAAAGTTAAGGACTATGGCTACACCTTC. As protein: CASTTKVKDYGYTF.

This clone was observed a single time. The chain employs TRBV7-6 and TRBJ2-3, with TRBD2 identical over 9 bases. Per the germline V gene, CDR1 is SGHVS and CDR2 is FNYEAQ. The CDR3 covers 17 residues. Trimming at V came to 4 bases and at J to 5 bases, leaving 13 bases not matched to a gene. CDR3 sequence: CASSSPLSGGLRDTQYF. The CDR3 nucleotides read TGTGCCAGCAGCTCGCCACTCAGCGGGGGGTTAAGAGATACGCAGTATTTT.

The CDR3 DNA reads TGTGCCAGCAGCTTAATGGCGGGAGGGCTGTCTAACGAGCAGTACTTC. It yields the protein CASSLMAGGLSNEQYF. The chain couples TRBV5-4 to TRBJ2-7; 9 positions agree with TRBD2. The germline V gene encodes CDR1 SGHNT and CDR2 YYREEE (reference sequence). The trim removed 2 bases at V and 5 bases at J, leaving 11 bases unmatched. This CDR3 spans 16 amino acids.

The chain employs TRBV13 and TRBJ2-5; 7 bases fit TRBD1. Germline V gene sequence: CDR1 PRHDT, CDR2 FYEKMQ (reference sequence). The CDR3 sequence is 14 residues long. The ends lost 4 bases at V and 4 bases at J; junction bases unmatched: 6. The CDR3 DNA follows: TGTGCCAGCAGCTCCCGACGGACAGGAGAGACCCAGTACTTC. Translated: CASSSRRTGETQYF.

This clone was seen a few times. The chain links TRBV5-1 to TRBJ1-1; 8 nucleotides align to TRBD1. The CDR3 has 15 amino acids. Germline V gene sequence: CDR1 SGHRS, CDR2 YFSETQ. After removal of 0 bases from V and 5 bases from J, the junction contained 6 bases not matched to a gene. CDR3 sequence reads: CASSLVDRGSTEAFF. CDR3 nucleotide sequence: TGCGCCAGCAGCTTGGTTGACAGGGGAAGTACTGAAGCTTTCTTT.

V is TRBV18 and J is TRBJ2-7; TRBD1 matches at 9 bases. The germline gives CDR1 KGHSH, CDR2 LQKENI. The V and J ends lost 2 bases and 6 bases, in that order; junction bases with no gene match: 5. This CDR3 comprises 14 residues. The DNA for the CDR3 is TGTGCCAGCTCACCAGGACAGGGGATGGGCGAGCAGTACTTC. This sequence encodes CASSPGQGMGEQYF. Based on the CDR3 plus reference TRBV18 and TRBJ2-7, the full variable domain is NAGVMQNPRHLVRRRGQEARLRCSPMKGHSHVYWYRQLPEEGLKFMVYLQKENIIDESGMPKERFSAEFPKEGPSILRIQQVVRGDSAAYFCASSPGQGMGEQYFGPGTRLTVT.

The CDR3 coding sequence is TGTGCTAGTGGTTTGATCAATCCGGGACAGCCGTTACGATTAACCGGGGAGCTGTTTTTT. Protein sequence: CASGLINPGQPLRLTGELFF. The chain employs TRBV12-5 and TRBJ2-2; TRBD1 aligns across 7 bases. The CDR3 contains 20 residues. Germline V gene data show CDR1 as LGHNT and CDR2 as FRNRAP. Trimming removed 2 bases from V and 5 bases from J; junction bases left unmatched: 20.

V is TRBV27 and J is TRBJ2-2, with D possibly TRBD1 on 5 matching bases. Looked up from germline, CDR1 is MNHEY and CDR2 is SMNVEV (reference sequence). The CDR3 sequence is 16 residues long. Trimming took off 5 bases at V and 2 bases at J, with 15 bases between the two ends. The DNA for the CDR3 is TGTGCCAGCAGTCGCAGGGCTTTGGTAAACACCGGGGAGCTGTTTTTT. This translates into CASSRRALVNTGELFF.

The chain recombines TRBV5-1 with TRBJ2-3, with 9 bases lining up with TRBD2. Germline trimming cut 5 bases from V and 3 bases from J; bases unmatched to any gene: 7. The CDR3 spans 15 residues. The germline CDR1 and CDR2 sequences are SGHRS and YFSETQ. CDR3 DNA sequence: TGCGCCAGCAGGCTTAGCGGGAGTCGAACAGATACGCAGTATTTT. Its protein is CASRLSGSRTDTQYF.

The chain recombines TRBV12-5 with TRBJ1-5; possibly TRBD1 for D (5 bases). CDR1 and CDR2 from the germline V gene are LGHNT and FRNRAP. This CDR3 is built from 13 residues. V lost 5 bases to trimming and J lost 3 bases, with 8 bases between them. The CDR3 DNA is TGTGCTAGTGGTGCAGGGAACAATCAGCCCCAGCATTTT. It codes for CASGAGNNQPQHF.

The V call is TRBV12-5, the J call TRBJ1-2; D possibly corresponds to TRBD1 (6 bases). Germline V CDR1 and CDR2: LGHNT, FRNRAP. The CDR3 has 20 amino acids. V was clipped by 2 bases and J by 1 base, with 26 bases between them. This chain's CDR3 is CASGLYPIGGGDNLNYGYTF. DNA for the CDR3: TGTGCTAGTGGTTTGTACCCAATCGGGGGTGGGGACAACCTTAACTATGGCTACACCTTC.

This clone appeared a few times. This chain links TRBV4-2 with TRBJ1-1, with TRBD1 matching 7 bases. V lost 4 bases and J lost 0; bases outside the gene matches: 11. CDR1 is LGHNA and CDR2 is YNFKEQ in the germline V gene. This CDR3 comprises 17 residues. This CDR3 reads CASSPLQGPAMNTEAFF. CDR3 DNA: TGTGCCAGCAGCCCCTTACAGGGGCCTGCTATGAACACTGAAGCTTTCTTT.